One TCR beta chain is described in this entry. The antigen is undetermined. The sample comes from a study of T cell responses to AZD1222 COVID-19 vaccine. Study results and caveats: Nearly half of the spike-specific TCRs reportedly recognize variant regions that carry no mutations.

The CDR3 runs to 15 residues. In germline, CDR1 is SGDLS, CDR2 YYNGEE. V lost 0 bases, J lost 9 bases, and 12 bases stayed unmatched. TCRdb's table, derived via immunoSEQ multiplex PCR, lists solely in-frame clones and lacks some. The sample holds 120,000 to 150,000 clones, about 91% seen once. The source is an adult who received the AZD1222 COVID-19 vaccine. This sequence joins TRBV9 and TRBJ2-7; 7 nucleotides align to TRBD1. This specimen consisted of peripheral blood, obtained 28 days after the second AZD1222 dose. CDR3 nucleotides: TGTGCCAGCAGCGTAGGGACAGGCTTTCGGGTTATGCAGTACTTC. Translating it yields CASSVGTGFRVMQYF.